These 26 T cell receptor beta chains came from one sample sequenced in a study of blood T cell repertoires in COVID-19. The data were produced by immunoSEQ multiplex PCR, yet TCRdb's version contains in-frame clones alone and is incomplete. The sample records 57,000 or so clones, approximately 80% being singletons. Sequencing input: peripheral blood. These receptors were taken from a man aged 60 to 75 with acute or convalescent COVID-19.

The CDR3 DNA sequence: TGTGCCAGCAGTGAGTTGTATCTGAGCACCTTC. Amino acid sequence: CASSELYLSTF. V is TRBV6-1 and J is TRBJ1-2; D is ambiguous. CDR1 is MNHNS and CDR2 is SASEGT in the germline V gene. V gave up 3 bases and J gave up 13 bases, with 12 bases separating them. The CDR3 is 11 residues long.

This clone turned up a few times. The chain joins TRBV7-2 to TRBJ1-2; 9 bases line up with TRBD1. Germline V gene lookup returns CDR1 SGHTA and CDR2 FQGNSA. V gave up 2 bases and J gave up 6 bases; unmatched junction bases: 7. The CDR3 runs to 15 residues. In DNA, the CDR3 is TGTGCCAGCAGCTTATTTGGGACAGGGCGAGATGGCTACACCTTC. This sequence encodes CASSLFGTGRDGYTF.

A single count supports this clone. The genes are TRBV2 and TRBJ1-5, with a tentative D call TRBD1 (6 bases). The CDR3 spans 13 residues. From germline, CDR1 is SNHLY and CDR2 FYNNEI. Deletions cut 9 bases from V and 3 bases from J, with 12 bases between. CDR3 in amino acids: CASSQGFNQPQHF. The CDR3, as DNA: TGTGCCAGTTCACAGGGATTCAATCAGCCCCAGCATTTT.

The CDR3 loop reads CASTWTGTSNYGYTF. For the CDR3, the DNA is TGTGCCAGCACCTGGACAGGGACCTCGAACTATGGCTACACCTTC. V and J are TRBV28 and TRBJ1-2, with 8 bases matching TRBD1. CDR3 size: 15 residues. CDR1 is MDHEN and CDR2 is SYDVKM in the germline V gene. After removal of 7 bases from V and 2 bases from J, the junction contained 9 bases not matched to a gene.

The rearrangement links TRBV19 to TRBJ1-5, with 7 nucleotides matching TRBD1. The CDR3 runs 14 residues. Germline V lookup: CDR1 LNHDA, CDR2 SQIVND (reference sequence). V was clipped by 8 bases and J by 1 base; unmatched bases: 5. This chain's CDR3 is CASATGVSNQPQHF. The CDR3 coding sequence is TGTGCCAGTGCTACAGGGGTAAGCAATCAGCCCCAGCATTTT.

The J gene is TRBJ2-2, the V gene TRBV24-1, with a weak D call TRBD2 (5 bases). Germline V lookup: CDR1 KGHDR, CDR2 SFDVKD. This CDR3 region has 14 residues. Trimming removed 6 bases at V and 2 bases at J, with 9 bases between. The CDR3 loop is CATSRTGNTGELFF. CDR3 sequence (DNA): TGTGCCACCAGTCGGACTGGAAACACCGGGGAGCTGTTTTTT.

The V call is TRBV7-9, the J call TRBJ1-3; no reliable D call. The CDR3 has 15 amino acids. Trimming removed 1 base from V and 1 base from J, with 8 bases in between. Germline CDR1 is SEHNR and CDR2 is FQNEAQ (reference sequence). DNA of the CDR3: TGTGCCAGCAGCTTAGGGCGGGCATCTGGAAACACCATATATTTT. Protein sequence: CASSLGRASGNTIYF. Full variable domain (remainder filled in from reference TRBV7-9 and TRBJ1-3): DTGVSQNPRHKITKRGQNVTFRCDPISEHNRLYWYRQTLGQGPEFLTYFQNEAQLEKSRLLSDRFSAERPKGSFSTLEIQRTEQGDSAMYLCASSLGRASGNTIYFGEGSWLTVV.

This clone was seen ten or more times. The rearrangement links TRBV2 to TRBJ2-1, with 13 bases that match TRBD2. The germline V gene has CDR1 SNHLY and CDR2 FYNNEI. This CDR3 is built from 16 residues. J gave up 5 bases and V 3 bases, and 4 bases lay outside the gene matches. The CDR3, as DNA: TGTGCCAGCAGTGATGGGGGACTAGCGGGGAACAATGAGCAGTTCTTC. As protein: CASSDGGLAGNNEQFF.

This clone appeared many times. The chain is built from TRBV24-1 and TRBJ1-5, with TRBD1 matching over 9 bases. CDR1 is KGHDR, CDR2 SFDVKD, per germline. The ends lost 3 bases at V and 5 bases at J; junction bases unmatched: 7. CDR3 length: 16 amino acids. This chain's CDR3 is CATSDPRTGDHQPQHF. The CDR3 DNA reads TGTGCCACCAGTGATCCTCGGACAGGGGATCATCAGCCCCAGCATTTT.

This chain links TRBV27 with TRBJ1-5, with D uncertain. The germline V gene encodes CDR1 MNHEY and CDR2 SMNVEV (reference sequence). V shed 6 bases and J shed 4 bases, with 13 bases lying between them. The CDR3 loop spans 14 amino acids. CDR3 sequence (DNA): TGTGCCAGCAGGATCGGACGGGAGAATCAGCCCCAGCATTTT. Its translation: CASRIGRENQPQHF.

The V gene is TRBV9, the J gene TRBJ1-1; D not certain. Germline lookup yields CDR1 SGDLS and CDR2 YYNGEE. V was shortened by 4 bases and J by 0 bases, with 13 bases between the two germline ends. The CDR3 is 15 residues long. CDR3 nucleotide sequence: TGTGCCAGCAGCCCAGATGGGGAGATGAACACTGAAGCTTTCTTT. It is translated as CASSPDGEMNTEAFF.

CDR3 sequence reads: CASSLGGGETQYF. CDR3 nucleotides: TGCGCCAGCAGCTTGGGAGGGGGAGAGACCCAGTACTTC. V gene TRBV5-1 combines with J gene TRBJ2-5, with D perhaps matching TRBD1 (6 bases). The germline V gene has CDR1 SGHRS and CDR2 YFSETQ. This CDR3 has 13 amino acids. Trimming stripped 0 bases from V and 4 bases from J, with 7 bases between. The full variable domain, its missing parts supplied by reference TRBV5-1 and TRBJ2-5, is KAGVTQTPRYLIKTRGQQVTLSCSPISGHRSVSWYQQTPGQGLQFLFEYFSETQRNKGNFPGRFSGRQFSNSRSEMNVSTLELGDSALYLCASSLGGGETQYFGPGTRLLVL.

By proportion, this clone is medium-sized. The chain couples TRBV5-1 to TRBJ2-2; D is uncertain. Per germline, CDR1 SGHRS and CDR2 YFSETQ. The CDR3 runs 14 residues. Trimming pared 0 bases from V and 7 bases from J, leaving 10 bases between. The CDR3 region is CASSLVSVGGELFF. The CDR3 region has the DNA TGCGCCAGCAGCTTGGTATCCGTCGGCGGGGAGCTGTTTTTT. Filled out from reference TRBV5-1 and TRBJ2-2, the complete variable domain reads KAGVTQTPRYLIKTRGQQVTLSCSPISGHRSVSWYQQTPGQGLQFLFEYFSETQRNKGNFPGRFSGRQFSNSRSEMNVSTLELGDSALYLCASSLVSVGGELFFGEGSRLTVL.

This clone was picked up one time. The chain joins TRBV18 to TRBJ1-2, with a possible D match to TRBD1 (5 bases). This CDR3 is built from 13 residues. In germline, CDR1 is KGHSH, CDR2 LQKENI. Trimming cost V 6 bases and J 0 bases, with 8 bases left between them. The CDR3 DNA reads TGTGCCAGCTCTCGGACAACTAACTATGGCTACACCTTC. Amino acid sequence: CASSRTTNYGYTF.

This chain links TRBV6-5 with TRBJ2-7; TRBD2 matches at 8 bases. The CDR3 is 16 amino acids. Germline V gene lookup returns CDR1 MNHEY and CDR2 SVGAGI. V dropped 0 bases and J dropped 0; count of bases not matched to a gene: 4. The CDR3 loop reads CASSYSPSGYSYEQYF. The DNA for the CDR3 is TGTGCCAGCAGTTACTCGCCTAGCGGGTACTCCTACGAGCAGTACTTC.

The rearrangement uses TRBV5-4 and TRBJ2-3; 11 nucleotides align to TRBD1. CDR3 length: 16 amino acids. With V trimmed by 4 bases and J by 7 bases, 11 bases remained unmatched. Germline V gene sequence: CDR1 SGHNT, CDR2 YYREEE (reference sequence). The CDR3, as DNA: TGTGCCAGCAGCGTGGCCCTAGGGACAGGGGGAAATACGCAGTATTTT. Amino acids: CASSVALGTGGNTQYF.

This clone was found a few times. The rearrangement joins TRBV11-2 to TRBJ2-7, with no clear D. CDR1 and CDR2 from the germline V gene are SGHAT and FQNNGV. This CDR3 region has 14 residues. V dropped 4 bases and J dropped 5 bases, with 15 bases sitting between them. The CDR3 nucleotides read TGTGCCAGCAGCTCCTTTCTGAGGTCGGACGAGCAGTACTTC. Its translation is CASSSFLRSDEQYF. Combining the CDR3 with reference TRBV11-2 and TRBJ2-7 gives the whole variable domain EAGVAQSPRYKIIEKRQSVAFWCNPISGHATLYWYQQILGQGPKLLIQFQNNGVVDDSQLPKDRFSAERLKGVDSTLKIQPAKLEDSAVYLCASSSFLRSDEQYFGPGTRLTVT.

On this clone: The junction differs from germline at one of its ends, possibly a read error. The chain combines TRBV7-9 with TRBJ2-3, with 12 bases fitting TRBD2. The CDR3 consists of 15 residues. Germline CDR1 and CDR2: SEHNR and FQNEAQ (reference sequence). CDR3 nucleotide sequence: TGTGCCAGCAGCCTAGCGGGAGGGAGGGCAGATACGCAGTATTTT. Translating it yields CASSLAGGRADTQYF.

A few counts support this clone. This chain links TRBV14 with TRBJ2-5; TRBD2 matches 9 bases. The CDR3 runs 18 residues. CDR1 SGHDN and CDR2 FVKESK come from the germline V gene. V lost 4 bases, J lost 2 bases, and 14 bases stayed unmatched. As DNA, the CDR3 is TGTGCCAGCAGCCGTCGACTTCCCGGTAGCGGGGGACAAGAGACCCAGTACTTC. Translating gives CASSRRLPGSGGQETQYF.

J is TRBJ2-7 and V is TRBV5-5; TRBD2 aligns across 8 bases. This CDR3 is built from 16 residues. Germline CDR1 is SGHKS and CDR2 is YYEKEE (reference sequence). After removal of 5 bases from V and 6 bases from J, the junction contained 16 bases not matched to a gene. This chain's CDR3 is CASSWGGSGSASEQYF. The DNA for the CDR3 is TGTGCCAGCAGTTGGGGAGGGAGCGGGAGCGCAAGCGAGCAGTACTTC.

The chain uses TRBV5-8 and TRBJ2-1; 15 positions match TRBD2. The CDR3 totals 14 residues. Unmatched junction bases numbered 2, after V lost 4 bases and J lost 9 bases. Germline CDR1 SGHTS, CDR2 YDEGEE. CDR3 amino acids: CASSTGLAGGEQFF. CDR3 DNA: TGTGCCAGCAGCACGGGACTAGCGGGGGGTGAGCAGTTCTTC. Full variable domain (outside the CDR3, taken from reference TRBV5-8 and TRBJ2-1): EAGVTQSPTHLIKTRGQQATLRCSPISGHTSVYWYQQALGLGLQFLLWYDEGEERNRGNFPPRFSGRQFPNYSSELNVNALELEDSALYLCASSTGLAGGEQFFGPGTRLTVL.

This clone was seen once. This sequence joins TRBV19 and TRBJ2-2, with D possibly being TRBD1 (6 bases). The CDR3 is 14 amino acids. With 7 bases removed from V and 1 base from J, the gap between germline ends came to 10 bases. In germline, CDR1 is LNHDA, CDR2 SQIVND (reference sequence). The CDR3 reads CASTQQGNTGELFF. The DNA of the CDR3 is TGTGCCAGTACCCAACAGGGGAACACCGGGGAGCTGTTTTTT.

This clone was observed once. V and J are TRBV5-5 and TRBJ1-4; unclear D gene. The CDR3 loop spans 16 amino acids. Trimming pared 4 bases from V and 0 bases from J, leaving 13 bases between. Germline V gives CDR1 SGHKS, CDR2 YYEKEE (reference sequence). CDR3 loop: CASSLRTGATNEKLFF. CDR3 coding DNA: TGTGCCAGCAGCCTCCGAACGGGTGCAACTAATGAAAAACTGTTTTTT.

V and J are TRBV10-2 and TRBJ2-1, with 7 bases aligning to TRBD1. The CDR3 runs 13 residues. The germline V gene has CDR1 WSHSY and CDR2 SAAADI. With 8 bases clipped from V and 0 bases from J, the junction kept 1 base outside the gene matches. Here the CDR3 DNA reads TGCGCCAGCCGGGACAGCTCCTACAATGAGCAGTTCTTC. Translated: CASRDSSYNEQFF.

The gene calls are TRBV30 and TRBJ2-6; TRBD1 matches 8 bases. The CDR3 covers 16 residues. Trimming took 2 bases from V and 2 from J; bases not matched to a gene: 5. Germline V gene data show CDR1 as GTSNPN and CDR2 as SVGIG (reference sequence). As DNA, the CDR3 is TGTGCCTGGAGTCTACAGGGGGTTACTGGGGCCAACGTCCTGACTTTC. Its protein is CAWSLQGVTGANVLTF.

A note on this clone: Different DNA sequences within this sample yield the same CDR3. The chain has TRBV18 and TRBJ2-5; D might be TRBD2 (6 bases). This CDR3 has 13 residues. The ends were cut back, 2 bases at V and 3 bases at J, with 7 bases in the middle. Germline loops: CDR1 KGHSH, CDR2 LQKENI. CDR3 amino acids: CASSPRREETQYF. The CDR3 bases are TGTGCCAGCTCACCAAGGAGGGAAGAGACCCAGTACTTC. The full variable domain, in which reference TRBV18 and TRBJ2-5 provide the parts outside the CDR3, is NAGVMQNPRHLVRRRGQEARLRCSPMKGHSHVYWYRQLPEEGLKFMVYLQKENIIDESGMPKERFSAEFPKEGPSILRIQQVVRGDSAAYFCASSPRREETQYFGPGTRLLVL.